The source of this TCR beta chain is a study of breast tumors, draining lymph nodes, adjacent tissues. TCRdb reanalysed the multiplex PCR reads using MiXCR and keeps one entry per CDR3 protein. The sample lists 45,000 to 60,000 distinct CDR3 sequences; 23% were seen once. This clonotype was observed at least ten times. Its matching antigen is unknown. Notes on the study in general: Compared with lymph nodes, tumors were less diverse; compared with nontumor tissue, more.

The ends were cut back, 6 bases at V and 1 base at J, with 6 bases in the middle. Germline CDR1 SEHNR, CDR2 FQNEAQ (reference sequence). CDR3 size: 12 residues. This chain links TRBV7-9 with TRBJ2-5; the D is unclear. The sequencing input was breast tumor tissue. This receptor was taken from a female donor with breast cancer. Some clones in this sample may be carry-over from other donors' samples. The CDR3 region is CASSPVQETQYF. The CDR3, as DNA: TGTGCCAGCAGTCCGGTCCAAGAGACCCAGTACTTC.